The 12 T cell receptor beta chains below were found in one sample sequenced in a study of shared clonotypes between healthy human individuals. The data were produced by immunoSEQ multiplex PCR, yet TCRdb's version contains in-frame clones alone and is incomplete. The sample lists millions of clones; about 93% were seen once. Naive-designated CD8 cells lacked CD45RO, were positively enriched for CCR7, and omitted terminally differentiated effector memory CD45RA+ cells. The material sequenced was naive CD8+ T cells from PBMCs. The receptor source for this set is a man aged 18 to 30 in good health. Some clones in this sample may be carry-over from other donors' samples.

The chain has TRBV10-2 and TRBJ2-1, with D perhaps TRBD1 or TRBD2 (6 bases each). This CDR3 contains 12 residues. Germline V CDR1 and CDR2: WSHSY, SAAADI. The V end lost 7 bases, the J end lost 10 bases, and 14 bases lay between the germline ends. Here the CDR3 reads CASTQWGAEQFF. DNA for the CDR3: TGCGCCAGCACCCAGTGGGGGGCGGAGCAGTTCTTC.

This chain joins TRBV7-9 and TRBJ1-2, with D unclear. The CDR3 totals 15 residues. The V gene's germline CDR1 is SEHNR and CDR2 FQNEAQ (reference sequence). The V end was cut by 0 bases, the J end by 1 base, with 9 bases between. CDR3 sequence reads: CASSLAQRVNYGYTF. The CDR3 DNA reads TGTGCCAGCAGCTTAGCCCAGCGGGTTAACTATGGCTACACCTTC.

This clone has a single count. This chain uses TRBV11-2 with TRBJ1-3, with a weak D call TRBD1 (5 bases). Germline V gene data show CDR1 as SGHAT and CDR2 as FQNNGV. The CDR3 contains 19 residues. Trimming cost V 1 base and J 1 base, with 20 bases left between them. The chain's CDR3 is CASSLGPVRGTSSGNTIYF. For the CDR3, the DNA is TGTGCCAGCAGCTTAGGTCCCGTTCGCGGGACTTCTTCTGGAAACACCATATATTTT.

J is TRBJ1-4 and V is TRBV19; D is perhaps TRBD1 (6 bases). The CDR3 sequence is 18 residues long. V lost 3 bases and J lost 2, with 19 bases in between. Germline V gene lookup returns CDR1 LNHDA and CDR2 SQIVND (reference sequence). The CDR3 region is CASSIRAAGAYTNEKLFF. The CDR3 bases are TGTGCCAGTAGTATTAGGGCGGCAGGGGCCTACACTAATGAAAAACTGTTTTTT.

This chain links TRBV29-1 with TRBJ1-2; the match to TRBD1 covers 8 bases. V dropped 3 bases and J dropped 4; count of bases not matched to a gene: 4. Per the germline V gene, CDR1 is SQVTM and CDR2 is ANQGSEA. This CDR3 contains 13 residues. The CDR3 bases are TGCAGCGTTGAGACAGGGGAAGGCTATGGCTACACCTTC. Residues: CSVETGEGYGYTF.

In its sample, this clone was seen a few times. The chain links TRBV29-1 to TRBJ1-2, with TRBD1 matching 8 bases. Germline values: CDR1 SQVTM, CDR2 ANQGSEA. J was trimmed by 4 bases and V by 7 bases; bases with no gene match: 8. The CDR3 has 13 residues. Here the CDR3 reads CSATTGVGYGYTF. The DNA of the CDR3 is TGCAGCGCCACGACAGGGGTTGGCTATGGCTACACCTTC. The variable domain in full, with the rest retrieved from reference TRBV29-1 and TRBJ1-2, is SAVISQKPSRDICQRGTSLTIQCQVDSQVTMMFWYRQQPGQSLTLIATANQGSEATYESGFVIDKFPISRPNLTFSTLTVSNMSPEDSSIYLCSATTGVGYGYTFGSGTRLTVV.

The gene calls are TRBV5-6 and TRBJ1-1; no firm D call. From germline, CDR1 is SGHDT and CDR2 YYEEEE. V lost 0 bases to trimming and J lost 0 bases, with 9 bases between them. The CDR3 covers 15 residues. CDR3 DNA sequence: TGTGCCAGCAGCTTGGAAGGCTACATGAACACTGAAGCTTTCTTT. It is translated as CASSLEGYMNTEAFF.

This chain links TRBV19 with TRBJ2-7; possibly TRBD1 for D (5 bases). CDR3 length: 13 residues. Deletions cut 7 bases from V and 3 bases from J, with 13 bases between. Germline V gives CDR1 LNHDA, CDR2 SQIVND (reference sequence). CDR3 nucleotide sequence: TGTGCCAGTACCTTAGGCCAGGGCTACGAGCAGTACTTC. As protein: CASTLGQGYEQYF.

J is TRBJ2-3 and V is TRBV6-6, with 13 bases aligning to TRBD2. This CDR3 spans 16 amino acids. V dropped 4 bases and J dropped 5; count of bases not matched to a gene: 6. Germline assignment: CDR1 MNHNY and CDR2 SVGAGI (reference sequence). As DNA, the CDR3 is TGTGCCAGCAGTTCCAGACTAGCGGGAGGAATAGATACGCAGTATTTT. As protein: CASSSRLAGGIDTQYF.

J is TRBJ2-1 and V is TRBV9; the D gene could be TRBD1 or TRBD2 (5 bases each). Trimming left V 4 bases short and J 9 bases short, with 14 bases between. Germline CDR1 reads SGDLS; CDR2 reads YYNGEE. CDR3 size: 13 residues. The DNA of the CDR3 is TGTGCCAGCAGCTCGGACCAGAGGGGTGAGCAGTTCTTC. As protein: CASSSDQRGEQFF.

The V call is TRBV11-3, the J call TRBJ2-1; 11 bases are a match to TRBD2. There are 16 residues in the CDR3. J lost 4 bases, V lost 5 bases, and 7 bases had no gene match. The germline CDR1 and CDR2 sequences are SGHNT and YENEEA. Here the CDR3 DNA reads TGTGCCAGCAGCCGACCGGGACTAGCGGTGTACAATGAGCAGTTCTTC. Protein sequence: CASSRPGLAVYNEQFF. Supplemented by reference TRBV11-3 and TRBJ2-1, the full variable domain reads EAGVVQSPRYKIIEKKQPVAFWCNPISGHNTLYWYLQNLGQGPELLIRYENEEAVDDSQLPKDRFSAERLKGVDSTLKIQPAELGDSAVYLCASSRPGLAVYNEQFFGPGTRLTVL.

This sequence joins TRBV27 and TRBJ2-6; possibly TRBD1 for D (5 bases). The V gene lost 5 bases and the J gene lost 2 bases, with 10 bases spanning the gap. Germline V lookup: CDR1 MNHEY, CDR2 SMNVEV (reference sequence). The CDR3 loop spans 15 amino acids. The CDR3 region is CASSPGFPGANVLTF. CDR3 DNA sequence: TGTGCCAGCAGTCCAGGGTTCCCTGGGGCCAACGTCCTGACTTTC.